This T cell receptor beta chain was captured by sequencing in a study of cytomegalovirus exposure and HLA in healthy donors. General study points: In a later analysis, V- and J-gene trimming of beta chains associated with a DCLRE1C missense variant, replicated independently. The study put 150 to 200 TCR beta chains on its list as cytomegalovirus-associated. Whilst most TCR sequences proved rare, a subset of public TCRs occurred across many donors.

Germline V gene lookup returns CDR1 SGHTA and CDR2 FQGNSA. The J segment lost 4 bases and the V segment lost 4 bases, leaving 7 bases of the junction unmatched. The CDR3 is 15 residues long. Notes on this clone: The target antigen is unknown.

PCR involved 60 Vbeta and 13 Jbeta primers. Source study methods: Roughly 10 million shared chains were among roughly 81 million unique TCR beta chains counted in a later analysis. The assay was immunoSEQ multiplex PCR, and TCRdb's table has in-frame clones only and misses some. That table furnishes V, J and clone size, whereas the DNA furnished D and trimming. This sample has fewer than 250,000 clones, with 85% to 90% found just once. Sequenced material: PBMCs. The chain carries TRBV7-2 and TRBJ1-1; 9 nucleotides align to TRBD1. The receptor comes from a human donor in good health. In DNA form, the CDR3 reads TGTGCCAGCAGCTGGTCGGGACAGGGTGCCACTGAAGCTTTCTTT. Translating it yields CASSWSGQGATEAFF. Full variable domain (outside the CDR3, taken from reference TRBV7-2 and TRBJ1-1): GAGVSQSPSNKVTEKGKDVELRCDPISGHTALYWYRQSLGQGLEFLIYFQGNSAPDKSGLPSDRFSAERTGGSVSTLTIQRTQQEDSAVYLCASSWSGQGATEAFFGQGTRLTVV.